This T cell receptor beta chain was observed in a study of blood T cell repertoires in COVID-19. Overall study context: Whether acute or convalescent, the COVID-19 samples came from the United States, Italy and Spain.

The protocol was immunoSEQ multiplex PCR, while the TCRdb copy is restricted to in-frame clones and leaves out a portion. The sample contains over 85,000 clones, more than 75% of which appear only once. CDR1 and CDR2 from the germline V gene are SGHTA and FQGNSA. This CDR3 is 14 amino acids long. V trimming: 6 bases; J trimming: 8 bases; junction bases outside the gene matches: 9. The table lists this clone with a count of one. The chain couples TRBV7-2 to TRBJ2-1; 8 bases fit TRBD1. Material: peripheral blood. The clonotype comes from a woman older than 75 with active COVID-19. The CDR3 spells CASRRDRWSYEQFF. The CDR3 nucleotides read TGTGCCAGCAGGAGGGACAGGTGGAGTTATGAGCAGTTCTTC.